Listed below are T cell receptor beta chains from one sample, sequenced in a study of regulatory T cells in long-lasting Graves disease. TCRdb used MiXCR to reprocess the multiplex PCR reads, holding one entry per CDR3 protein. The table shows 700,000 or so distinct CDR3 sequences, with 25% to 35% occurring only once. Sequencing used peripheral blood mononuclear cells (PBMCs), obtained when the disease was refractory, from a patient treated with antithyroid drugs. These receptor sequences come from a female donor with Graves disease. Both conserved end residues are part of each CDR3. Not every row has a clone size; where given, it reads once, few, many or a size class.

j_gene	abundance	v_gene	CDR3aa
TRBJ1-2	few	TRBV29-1	CSATSGTGSYGYTF
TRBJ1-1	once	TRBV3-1	CASSQDQAGVGTEAFF
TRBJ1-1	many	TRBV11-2	CASSLGVTAAAEAFF
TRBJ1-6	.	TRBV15	CATSRGLMDNSPLHF
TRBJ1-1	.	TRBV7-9	CASSHPVNWDLGAFF
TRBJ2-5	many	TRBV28	CASSVLRPQETQYF
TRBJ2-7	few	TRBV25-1	CASSECGRGGSYEQYF
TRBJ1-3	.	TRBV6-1	CASSEAENTIYF
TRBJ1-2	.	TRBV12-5	CASGLVQRTGNGYTF
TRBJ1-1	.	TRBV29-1	CSATLQGGTEAFF
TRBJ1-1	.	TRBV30	CAWQGTANTEAFF
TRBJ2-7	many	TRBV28	CASSHTFWQATYEQYF
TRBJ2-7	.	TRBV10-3	CAISDRTGASYEQYF
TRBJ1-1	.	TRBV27	CASSLSQGRTNTEAFF
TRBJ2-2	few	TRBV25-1	CASSAETSANTGELFF
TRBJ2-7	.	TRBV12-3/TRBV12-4	CASSFGGIEQYF
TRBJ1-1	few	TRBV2	CASTVAGVMNTEAFF
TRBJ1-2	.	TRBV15	CATSSQGVANYGYTF
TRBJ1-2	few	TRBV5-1	CATSENNYGYTF
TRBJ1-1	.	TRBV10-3	CAIKDRNTEAFF
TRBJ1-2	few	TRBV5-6	CASSLVGGQDYGYTF
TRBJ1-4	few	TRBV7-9	CASSLGQTGNEKLFF
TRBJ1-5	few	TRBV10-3	CAISATGKQPQHF
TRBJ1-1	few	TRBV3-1	CASSQGGGRPLTEAFF
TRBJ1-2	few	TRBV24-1	CATSGSRQPRNYGYTF
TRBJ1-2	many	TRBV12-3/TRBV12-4	CASTILGNYGYTF
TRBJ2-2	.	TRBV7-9	CASLPGVRNTGELFF
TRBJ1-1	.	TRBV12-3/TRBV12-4	CASSLGNRGLDEAFF
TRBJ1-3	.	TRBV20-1	CSASSVRDSGNTIYF